Shown below are 26 T cell receptor beta chains from a single sample sequenced in a study of OX40 agonist ivuxolimab in advanced cancers. The protocol was immunoSEQ multiplex PCR, while the TCRdb copy is restricted to in-frame clones and leaves out a portion. The profile shows under 85,000 clones, 90% of them singletons. The source was CD4+ or CD8+ T cells sorted from blood, collected in a trial of the OX40 agonist ivuxolimab. The receptors stem from an adult with an advanced solid tumor such as melanoma, head and neck, liver or kidney cancer.

This clone was picked up one time. The V gene is TRBV7-8, the J gene TRBJ2-7, with TRBD2 matching 12 bases. V was clipped by 5 bases and J by 6 bases; unmatched bases: 5. CDR3 length: 14 amino acids. In germline, CDR1 is SGHVS, CDR2 FQNEAQ. This CDR3 is CASSTLAGGSEQYF. In DNA, the CDR3 is TGTGCCAGCAGCACACTAGCGGGAGGAAGCGAGCAGTACTTC.

This sequence joins TRBV10-2 and TRBJ2-3; the D is unclear. Germline CDR1 reads WSHSY; CDR2 reads SAAADI. CDR3 length: 14 residues. The V and J ends lost 4 bases and 2 bases respectively, with 10 bases between them. Written as DNA, the CDR3 is TGCGCCAGCAGTGGTAGCAGACTCACAGATACGCAGTATTTT. Translating gives CASSGSRLTDTQYF.

This chain links TRBV6-5 with TRBJ1-6; TRBD1 is a possible D gene (6 bases). V dropped 6 bases and J dropped 4 bases, with 10 bases sitting between them. From germline, CDR1 is MNHEY and CDR2 SVGAGI. This CDR3 contains 14 residues. The CDR3 reads CASRGGQYNSPLHF. DNA for the CDR3: TGTGCCAGCAGAGGAGGACAGTATAATTCACCCCTCCACTTT.

This clone was recorded only once. This chain links TRBV2 with TRBJ2-1; D ambiguous. Trimming cost V 4 bases and J 5 bases, with 12 bases left between them. CDR1 is SNHLY, CDR2 FYNNEI, per germline. There are 14 residues in the CDR3. CDR3 amino acids: CASSGVYANNEQFF. DNA for the CDR3: TGTGCCAGCAGTGGGGTCTACGCCAACAATGAGCAGTTCTTC.

The table lists this clone with a few counts. This chain links TRBV4-1 with TRBJ1-4; D is unclear. Trimming removed 6 bases at V and 0 bases at J, with 14 bases between. Germline V gene sequence: CDR1 MGHRA, CDR2 YSYEKL. CDR3 size: 16 residues. CDR3 loop: CASRPASGTTNEKLFF. CDR3 DNA sequence: TGCGCCAGCAGGCCAGCTTCGGGCACAACTAATGAAAAACTGTTTTTT.

The gene calls are TRBV10-3 and TRBJ2-3; 8 nucleotides align to TRBD2. The junction had 4 bases not matched to a gene; V was cut back by 8 bases and J by 0 bases. This CDR3 has 14 residues. The germline V gene encodes CDR1 ENHRY and CDR2 SYGVKD. Here the CDR3 DNA reads TGTGCCATCTACCGCGGGGGGAGCACAGATACGCAGTATTTT. Translating it yields CAIYRGGSTDTQYF.

The chain links TRBV21-1 to TRBJ1-1. TRBV21-1 is recorded as a pseudogene. The CDR3 covers 13 residues. The CDR3 nucleotides are TGTGCCAGCAGCAATTGGGGGGACACTGAAGCTTTCTTT. Its translation is CASSNWGDTEAFF.

The rearrangement uses TRBV11-1 and TRBJ2-7; 9 positions match TRBD1. V dropped 6 bases and J dropped 5; count of bases not matched to a gene: 11. The germline V gene has CDR1 SGHAT and CDR2 FQDESV (reference sequence). The CDR3 totals 15 residues. The CDR3 region is CASRPLGTGIHEQYF. The CDR3 DNA reads TGTGCCAGCAGACCCCTGGGGACAGGGATCCACGAGCAGTACTTC.

The genes are TRBV28 and TRBJ2-1, with TRBD1 matching over 8 bases. The CDR3 loop spans 15 amino acids. With 8 bases clipped from V and 5 bases from J, the junction kept 11 bases outside the gene matches. CDR1 is MDHEN, CDR2 SYDVKM, per germline. CDR3 DNA sequence: TGTGCCAGCTCGCTCAGGGGGCTTCACGACAATGAGCAGTTCTTC. Residues: CASSLRGLHDNEQFF.

The chain has TRBV5-8 and TRBJ2-1, with TRBD2 as a possible D gene (7 bases). CDR1 and CDR2 from the germline V gene are SGHTS and YDEGEE. With 8 bases removed from V and 10 bases from J, the gap between germline ends came to 25 bases. CDR3 length: 15 residues. CDR3 in amino acids: CASLGGASFRDEQFF. The CDR3 DNA sequence: TGTGCCAGTCTGGGGGGGGCGAGTTTTAGAGACGAGCAGTTCTTC.

V gene TRBV5-4 combines with J gene TRBJ2-1; tentative D call: TRBD1 (6 bases). The CDR3 totals 17 residues. The germline gives CDR1 SGHNT, CDR2 YYREEE (reference sequence). The V and J ends lost 6 bases and 0 bases respectively, with 19 bases between them. CDR3 loop: CASIKKLGQSSYNEQFF. CDR3 DNA sequence: TGTGCCAGCATTAAAAAACTGGGACAAAGCTCCTACAATGAGCAGTTCTTC.

The V and J genes are TRBV2 and TRBJ2-5; D assignment may be TRBD1 or TRBD2 (6 bases each). Germline V CDR1 and CDR2: SNHLY, FYNNEI. The CDR3 is made up of 14 amino acids. V was cut by 4 bases and J by 5 bases, with 14 bases left in between. DNA of the CDR3: TGTGCCAGCAGTGTGAACAGGGCGGGGGAGACCCAGTACTTC. Residues: CASSVNRAGETQYF.

This chain uses TRBV4-3 with TRBJ1-1, with D possibly being TRBD1 (6 bases). There are 16 residues in the CDR3. The germline CDR1 and CDR2 sequences are LGHNA and YSLEER. Trimming took off 1 base at V and 4 bases at J, with 16 bases between the two ends. The CDR3, as DNA: TGCGCCAGCAGCCAAGGCGGGGGGCGAGGTGTCACTGAAGCTTTCTTT. It is translated as CASSQGGGRGVTEAFF.

This rearrangement joins TRBV7-3 to TRBJ2-2; TRBD2 agrees at 7 bases. V dropped 1 base and J dropped 1; count of bases not matched to a gene: 3. CDR1 and CDR2 (germline): SGHTA, FQGTGA. This CDR3 has 16 residues. CDR3: CASSLNAGVNTGELFF. In nucleotides, the CDR3 is TGTGCCAGCAGCTTAAACGCGGGAGTGAACACCGGGGAGCTGTTTTTT.

This clone was seen a few times. The genes are TRBV6-5 and TRBJ2-7; D is ambiguous. Trimming took off 7 bases at V and 0 bases at J, with 10 bases between the two ends. This CDR3 has 13 residues. Germline assignment: CDR1 MNHEY and CDR2 SVGAGI. The CDR3 DNA sequence: TGTGCCAGCAATGGTGGAATCTCCTACGAGCAGTACTTC. Protein sequence: CASNGGISYEQYF.

This chain joins TRBV7-2 and TRBJ1-4, with a possible D match to TRBD1 (5 bases). Germline V gene data show CDR1 as SGHTA and CDR2 as FQGNSA. The V and J ends lost 5 bases and 5 bases respectively, with 15 bases between them. The CDR3 consists of 15 residues. CDR3: CASSHLLDRNEKLFF. The CDR3, as DNA: TGTGCCAGCAGCCATTTACTCGACAGAAATGAAAAACTGTTTTTT.

In regard to this clone: This specimen includes other DNA sequences encoding the same CDR3. This chain links TRBV11-2 with TRBJ2-3; D gene unclear. Trimming removed 2 bases at V and 2 bases at J, with 2 bases between. The germline gives CDR1 SGHAT, CDR2 FQNNGV. This CDR3 is 12 amino acids long. CDR3 nucleotides: TGTGCCAGCAGCTTAATCACAGATACGCAGTATTTT. Translating it yields CASSLITDTQYF.

The V call is TRBV6-5, the J call TRBJ2-5; no clear D gene. The V end lost 3 bases, the J end lost 4 bases, and 9 bases lay between the germline ends. This CDR3 spans 13 amino acids. Germline CDR1 and CDR2: MNHEY and SVGAGI. The chain's CDR3 is CASSYFPGETQYF. CDR3 in DNA: TGTGCCAGCAGTTATTTCCCGGGAGAGACCCAGTACTTC.

J is TRBJ2-5 and V is TRBV10-3; D might be TRBD2 (5 bases). V lost 10 bases to trimming and J lost 0 bases, with 9 bases between them. The germline gives CDR1 ENHRY, CDR2 SYGVKD. The CDR3 contains 12 residues. The CDR3: CATGVNQETQYF. CDR3 nucleotide sequence: TGTGCCACCGGGGTAAACCAAGAGACCCAGTACTTC.

This rearrangement joins TRBV5-1 to TRBJ1-2; D ambiguous. From germline, CDR1 is SGHRS and CDR2 YFSETQ. The CDR3 totals 15 residues. V was cut by 5 bases and J by 5 bases, with 19 bases left in between. The CDR3: CASRIVGKGVYGYTF. Here the CDR3 DNA reads TGCGCCAGCAGGATAGTAGGGAAAGGAGTTTATGGCTACACCTTC.

This rearrangement joins TRBV15 to TRBJ2-3; TRBD2 agrees at 8 bases. CDR3 length: 16 residues. Germline trimming cut 3 bases from V and 0 bases from J; bases unmatched to any gene: 5. Germline assignment: CDR1 LNHNV and CDR2 YYDKDF (reference sequence). The CDR3 DNA reads as TGTGCCACCAGCAGGAAGCGGGAGAGTAGCACAGATACGCAGTATTTT. It is translated as CATSRKRESSTDTQYF. The variable domain in full, completed from reference TRBV15 and TRBJ2-3, reads DAMVIQNPRYQVTQFGKPVTLSCSQTLNHNVMYWYQQKSSQAPKLLFHYYDKDFNNEADTPDNFQSRRPNTSFCFLDIRSPGLGDTAMYLCATSRKRESSTDTQYFGPGTRLTVL.

The CDR3, as DNA: TGTGCCAGCTCATCCGAATTGATGGATACGCAGTATTTT. Its translation is CASSSELMDTQYF. The rearrangement uses TRBV18 and TRBJ2-3; no firm D call. This CDR3 is 13 amino acids long. Trimming stripped 5 bases from V and 6 bases from J, with 12 bases between. Germline V gene data show CDR1 as KGHSH and CDR2 as LQKENI.

This chain joins TRBV7-2 and TRBJ1-6; TRBD1 aligns across 7 bases. The CDR3 has 14 residues. CDR1 is SGHTA and CDR2 is FQGNSA in the germline V gene. Trimming at V came to 4 bases and at J to 4 bases, leaving 1 base not matched to a gene. CDR3 region: CASSSQGYNSPLHF. CDR3 nucleotide sequence: TGTGCCAGCAGCTCACAGGGGTATAATTCACCCCTCCACTTT.

The chain uses TRBV7-3 and TRBJ2-5, with 10 bases fitting TRBD1. CDR1 is SGHTA and CDR2 is FQGTGA in the germline V gene. V lost 6 bases and J lost 5; bases outside the gene matches: 9. The CDR3 is 15 amino acids. The CDR3 protein is CASRKTPGQGETQYF. CDR3 nucleotide sequence: TGTGCCAGCAGAAAAACTCCGGGACAGGGGGAGACCCAGTACTTC.

This clone has just a few counts. CDR3 sequence reads: CATSRASGPQETQYF. CDR3 bases: TGTGCCACCAGCAGAGCGTCAGGGCCTCAAGAGACCCAGTACTTC. J is TRBJ2-5 and V is TRBV15; TRBD1 might be the D (5 bases). Germline lookup yields CDR1 LNHNV and CDR2 YYDKDF (reference sequence). V was cut by 1 base and J by 2 bases, with 11 bases left in between. This CDR3 has 15 residues.

The V gene is TRBV5-8, the J gene TRBJ1-2; no reliable D call. V lost 0 bases and J lost 5, with 5 bases in between. Germline assignment: CDR1 SGHTS and CDR2 YDEGEE. The CDR3 is 12 residues long. Written as DNA, the CDR3 is TGTGCCAGCAGCTTGGCCCAATATGGCTACACCTTC. As protein: CASSLAQYGYTF.